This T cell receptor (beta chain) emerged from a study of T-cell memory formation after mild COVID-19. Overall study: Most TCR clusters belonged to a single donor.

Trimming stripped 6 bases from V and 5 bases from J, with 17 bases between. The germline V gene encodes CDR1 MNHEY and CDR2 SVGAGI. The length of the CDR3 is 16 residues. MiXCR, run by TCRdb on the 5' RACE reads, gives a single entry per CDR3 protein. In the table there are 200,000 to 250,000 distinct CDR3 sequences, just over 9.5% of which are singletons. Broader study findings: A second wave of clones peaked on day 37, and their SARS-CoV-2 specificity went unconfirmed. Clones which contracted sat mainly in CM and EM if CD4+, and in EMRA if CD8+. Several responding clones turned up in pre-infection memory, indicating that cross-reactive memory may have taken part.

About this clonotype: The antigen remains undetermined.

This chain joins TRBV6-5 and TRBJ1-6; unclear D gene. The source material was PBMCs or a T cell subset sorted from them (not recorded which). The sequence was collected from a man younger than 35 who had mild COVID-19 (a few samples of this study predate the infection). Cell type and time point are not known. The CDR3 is CASSLRRVSDNSPLHF. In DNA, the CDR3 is TGTGCCAGCAGCCTCCGGCGGGTCTCGGATAATTCACCCCTCCACTTT.